Included here is one T cell receptor (beta chain) sequence, with context. This sample was included in a study of monozygotic twins with inflammatory bowel disease. TCRdb reprocessed the 5' RACE reads; each CDR3 protein has one entry and no DNA is given. The sample has around 210,000 distinct CDR3 sequences; the top ten hold less than 9%. The CDR3 spans 18 residues. Germline CDR1 is MNHEY and CDR2 is SVGEGT. The sequencing sample was made of blood. The TCR comes from a human donor with ulcerative colitis or Crohn's disease, or a healthy co-twin of an affected twin (not recorded which). The chain employs TRBV6-2 or TRBV6-3 and TRBJ2-3; TCRdb's D call of TRBD2 is untestable without DNA. The CDR3 spells CASSYQREPFSSTDTQYF.